This is a list of T cell receptor beta chains from one sample in a study of Ad26.COV2.S vaccination and SARS-CoV-2 variants. This table comes from immunoSEQ multiplex PCR, and its TCRdb copy is limited to in-frame clones, with some not included. This table has about 350,000 clones, 88% appearing once. This sample comprised peripheral blood, obtained in a trial of Ad26.COV2.S vaccine versus placebo. These receptors all come from a person between 18 and 65 years old who received the Ad26.COV2.S COVID-19 vaccine or a placebo. Each CDR3 is given with its conserved first and last residue. Each record gives: clone size, V gene, D gene, J gene, CDR3 protein, CDR3 DNA. A D gene is named only where the DNA matches it firmly. Part of the rows lack a size; the others show once, few, many or a class for expanded clones.

>-|TRBV7-3|-|TRBJ2-3
CASSSLVHTDTQYF
TGTGCCAGCAGCTCGCTAGTCCACACAGATACGCAGTATTTT
>-|TRBV13|TRBD1|TRBJ1-2
CASSRRDRNLYGYTF
TGTGCCAGCAGCCGCCGGGACAGGAATCTCTATGGCTACACCTTC
>-|TRBV6-5|-|TRBJ1-5
CASSPQGASNQPQHF
TGTGCCAGCAGTCCCCAGGGAGCCAGCAATCAGCCCCAGCATTTT
>many|TRBV15|TRBD1|TRBJ1-3
CATSREFGQAGNTIYF
TGTGCCACCAGCAGGGAGTTTGGACAGGCTGGAAACACCATATATTTT
>-|TRBV2|-|TRBJ2-1
CASSGQTEQFF
TGTGCCAGCAGTGGGCAGACCGAGCAGTTCTTC
>-|TRBV18|-|TRBJ1-4
CASSPFEKLFF
TGTGCCAGCTCACCATTTGAAAAACTGTTTTTT
>once|TRBV7-2|-|TRBJ1-1
CATGGNTEAFF
TGTGCCACAGGAGGGAACACTGAAGCTTTCTTT
>-|TRBV25-1|TRBD1|TRBJ2-7
CASSTGTAHEQYF
TGTGCCAGCAGCACCGGGACAGCCCACGAGCAGTACTTC
>-|TRBV5-4|-|TRBJ2-3
CASSPGTDTQYF
TGTGCCAGCAGCCCGGGAACAGATACGCAGTATTTT
>-|TRBV28|-|TRBJ1-4
CASSAGAATNEKLFF
TGTGCCAGCAGCGCAGGGGCTGCAACTAATGAAAAACTGTTTTTT
>-|TRBV19|-|TRBJ1-4
CASSRTVGATNEKLFF
TGTGCCAGTAGCAGGACAGTTGGTGCAACTAATGAAAAACTGTTTTTT
>-|TRBV6-1|-|TRBJ2-3
CASSEGGNTDTQYF
TGTGCCAGCAGTGAGGGGGGAAACACAGATACGCAGTATTTT
>-|TRBV10-3|-|TRBJ2-7
CAISDDRSSAEQYF
TGTGCCATCAGTGATGACAGGTCTTCGGCCGAGCAGTACTTC
>-|TRBV28|-|TRBJ2-3
CASSSHSGTDTQYF
TGTGCCAGCAGTTCCCACAGCGGCACAGATACGCAGTATTTT
>once|TRBV4-3|-|TRBJ1-4
CASSQEDSGNEKLFF
TGCGCCAGCAGCCAAGAGGACAGCGGGAATGAAAAACTGTTTTTT
>-|TRBV7-9|TRBD2|TRBJ2-1
CASSLGRGTSSYNEQFF
TGTGCCAGCAGCTTAGGTCGCGGGACTAGCTCCTACAATGAGCAGTTCTTC
>-|TRBV14|-|TRBJ2-1
CASSQRNEQFF
TGTGCCAGCAGTCAACGCAATGAGCAGTTCTTC
>-|TRBV12-3/TRBV12-4|-|TRBJ1-4
CASRSALEKLFF
TGTGCCAGCAGAAGCGCGCTCGAAAAACTGTTTTTT
>-|TRBV7-9|-|TRBJ1-1
CASSSLQAFF
TGTGCCAGCAGCTCGTTGCAGGCTTTCTTT
>-|TRBV11-2|-|TRBJ1-1
CASNIQGIGGAFF
TGTGCCAGCAACATACAGGGCATCGGGGGAGCTTTCTTT
>-|TRBV30|-|TRBJ1-1
CAWSAWGERTEAFF
TGTGCCTGGAGTGCGTGGGGTGAGAGGACTGAAGCTTTCTTT
>-|TRBV5-1|-|TRBJ2-3
CASSLAWGHLTDTQYF
TGCGCCAGCAGCTTGGCCTGGGGACACCTCACAGATACGCAGTATTTT
>-|TRBV28|-|TRBJ2-1
CASSPRPGITYNEQFF
TGTGCCAGCAGCCCCCGGCCAGGTATAACCTACAATGAGCAGTTCTTC
>-|TRBV11-3|TRBD1|TRBJ2-3
CASSPDRGITDTQYF
TGTGCCAGCAGTCCGGACAGGGGGATAACAGATACGCAGTATTTT
>-|TRBV5-1|TRBD2|TRBJ2-7
CASSPSGGANYEQYF
TGCGCCAGCAGTCCTAGCGGGGGGGCCAACTACGAGCAGTACTTC
>-|TRBV6-6|TRBD1|TRBJ1-4
CASNNFGTDREKLFF
TGTGCCAGCAATAACTTTGGAACGGACAGGGAAAAACTGTTTTTT
>-|TRBV6-2/TRBV6-3|TRBD1|TRBJ2-1
CASSTQGARVYEQFF
TGTGCCAGCAGTACTCAGGGGGCCAGGGTTTATGAGCAGTTCTTC
>-|TRBV5-4|-|TRBJ1-4
CASSLSWGNEKLFF
TGTGCCAGCAGCCTATCGTGGGGGAATGAAAAACTGTTTTTT
>-|TRBV28|-|TRBJ1-5
CASSGGYQPQHF
TGTGCCAGCAGTGGGGGCTATCAGCCCCAGCATTTT
>-|TRBV5-1|-|TRBJ2-7
CASSPVAGARGSEQYF
TGCGCCAGCAGCCCGGTTGCGGGGGCGAGGGGTTCCGAGCAGTACTTC
>once|TRBV19|TRBD1|TRBJ1-5
CASSIKRTGVDQPQHF
TGTGCCAGTAGTATTAAAAGGACAGGGGTCGATCAGCCCCAGCATTTT
>-|TRBV5-4|TRBD1|TRBJ1-1
CASSLSGRQGSTEAFF
TGTGCCAGCAGCCTATCGGGACGACAGGGGAGCACTGAAGCTTTCTTT
>many|TRBV5-1|-|TRBJ1-5
CASSLGPGTQPQHF
TGCGCCAGCAGCTTGGGTCCGGGAACACAGCCCCAGCATTTT
>-|TRBV7-3|-|TRBJ2-7
CASSRDWNYEQYF
TGTGCCAGCAGCCGGGACTGGAACTACGAGCAGTACTTC
>-|TRBV4-1|-|TRBJ2-5
CASSARGTQYF
TGCGCCAGCAGCGCCCGAGGGACCCAGTACTTC
>-|TRBV2|-|TRBJ2-7
CATSTSYEQYF
TGTGCCACCTCCACCAGTTACGAGCAGTACTTC
>-|TRBV28|-|TRBJ2-3
CASSSSYFQQVSSTDTQYF
TGTGCCAGCAGTTCCTCTTATTTCCAACAGGTTTCTAGCACAGATACGCAGTATTTT
>-|TRBV2|TRBD2|TRBJ2-5
CASSATSGQETQYF
TGTGCCAGCAGTGCGACTAGCGGCCAAGAGACCCAGTACTTC
>few|TRBV7-3|TRBD1|TRBJ1-2
CASSSWDRRYTF
TGTGCCAGCAGCTCTTGGGACAGACGCTACACCTTC
>-|TRBV27|TRBD1|TRBJ2-2
CASRPGQGNGELFF
TGTGCCAGCAGACCGGGACAGGGGAACGGGGAGCTGTTTTTT
>-|TRBV6-1|TRBD1|TRBJ1-1
CASSDSQGAFSEAFF
TGTGCCAGCAGTGATTCACAGGGGGCGTTTTCTGAAGCTTTCTTT
>-|TRBV7-2|-|TRBJ1-6
CASSLAGYNSPLHF
TGTGCCAGCAGCTTAGCAGGTTATAATTCACCCCTCCACTTT
>-|TRBV5-1|TRBD2|TRBJ2-2
CASSLGSGANTGELFF
TGCGCCAGCAGCTTGGGTAGCGGGGCGAACACCGGGGAGCTGTTTTTT
>-|TRBV7-3|TRBD1|TRBJ2-7
CASSWDRDREQYF
TGTGCCAGCAGCTGGGACAGGGACCGCGAGCAGTACTTC
>-|TRBV7-3|-|TRBJ2-2
CASSLGPGELFF
TGTGCCAGCAGCTTAGGGCCCGGGGAGCTGTTTTTT
>-|TRBV9|-|TRBJ2-3
CASSVGGDTDTQYF
TGTGCCAGCAGCGTAGGGGGGGACACAGATACGCAGTATTTT
>-|TRBV27|-|TRBJ1-1
CASSLVGEAGTEAFF
TGTGCCAGCAGCCTTGTAGGGGAGGCGGGCACTGAAGCTTTCTTT
>-|TRBV9|-|TRBJ2-1
CASSVYGQYDDEQFF
TGTGCCAGCAGCGTATACGGACAATATGATGATGAGCAGTTCTTC
>-|TRBV4-3|-|TRBJ2-5
CASSQDYTGTAGETQYF
TGCGCCAGCAGCCAGGATTACACCGGGACAGCGGGAGAGACCCAGTACTTC
>-|TRBV28|-|TRBJ2-5
CASRPQGQGETQYF
TGTGCCAGCAGACCACAGGGTCAGGGGGAGACCCAGTACTTC
>once|TRBV10-3|-|TRBJ2-3
CAISEGRDTQYF
TGTGCCATCAGTGAGGGACGAGATACGCAGTATTTT
>-|TRBV7-2|-|TRBJ1-2
CASRFYLDYGYTF
TGTGCCAGCAGGTTCTACTTGGACTATGGCTACACCTTC
>-|TRBV7-6|-|TRBJ1-2
CASSLETGPNYGYTF
TGTGCCAGCAGCTTGGAAACAGGGCCTAACTATGGCTACACCTTC
>-|TRBV13|TRBD1|TRBJ2-7
CASSPGRGPYEQYF
TGTGCCAGCAGCCCGGGTAGGGGGCCCTACGAGCAGTACTTC
>-|TRBV6-5|TRBD2|TRBJ2-7
CASRASGSVYEQYF
TGTGCCAGCAGGGCTAGCGGGAGTGTGTACGAGCAGTACTTC
>-|TRBV4-1|TRBD1|TRBJ1-5
CASSQDNRGYSNQPQHF
TGCGCCAGCAGCCAAGATAACAGGGGATATAGCAATCAGCCCCAGCATTTT
>-|TRBV5-1|-|TRBJ1-3
CASSLASGTGNTIYF
TGCGCCAGCAGCTTGGCCTCGGGTACTGGAAACACCATATATTTT
>-|TRBV9|TRBD1|TRBJ2-2
CASSDPTAVTGTHSGELFF
TGTGCCAGCAGTGACCCGACAGCTGTGACAGGGACGCATTCCGGGGAGCTGTTTTTT
>-|TRBV30|-|TRBJ2-3
CAWSRRTDTQYF
TGTGCCTGGAGTAGAAGGACAGATACGCAGTATTTT